The 6 T cell receptor beta chains listed next were all sequenced from one sample in a study of blood T cell repertoires in COVID-19. TCRdb's table, derived via immunoSEQ multiplex PCR, lists solely in-frame clones and lacks some. The repertoire holds 200,000 to 250,000 clones, roughly four fifths seen once, with about 10% in the top ten. The sample consisted of peripheral blood. Receptors originate from a man at least 80 years old with acute or convalescent COVID-19.

J is TRBJ2-1 and V is TRBV5-1, with D tentatively TRBD2 (6 bases). This CDR3 has 18 amino acids. V lost 0 bases to trimming and J lost 0 bases, with 16 bases between them. Germline CDR1 SGHRS, CDR2 YFSETQ. CDR3 nucleotide sequence: TGCGCCAGCAGCTTGGCTCCCGCATTGGGGGGCTCCTACAATGAGCAGTTCTTC. Its translation: CASSLAPALGGSYNEQFF. Variable domain in full (rest from reference TRBV5-1 and TRBJ2-1): KAGVTQTPRYLIKTRGQQVTLSCSPISGHRSVSWYQQTPGQGLQFLFEYFSETQRNKGNFPGRFSGRQFSNSRSEMNVSTLELGDSALYLCASSLAPALGGSYNEQFFGPGTRLTVL.

V and J are TRBV6-1 and TRBJ1-6; D ambiguous. The CDR3 runs to 16 residues. Germline CDR1 reads MNHNS; CDR2 reads SASEGT. The ends were cut back, 2 bases at V and 6 bases at J, with 14 bases in the middle. The CDR3 nucleotides read TGTGCCAGCAGTGAATACGGTTCTTTGAGTAATTCACCCCTCCACTTT. This translates into CASSEYGSLSNSPLHF.

J is TRBJ1-6 and V is TRBV5-4, with D possibly being TRBD1 (5 bases). V lost 7 bases, J lost 4 bases, and 18 bases lay in between. The CDR3 sequence is 16 residues long. CDR1 is SGHNT and CDR2 is YYREEE in the germline V gene (reference sequence). The CDR3, as DNA: TGTGCCAGCTTCTCCGGGGGGGGGACTTATAATTCACCCCTCCACTTT. It translates to CASFSGGGTYNSPLHF.

The chain is built from TRBV7-9 and TRBJ2-1, with TRBD2 identical over 11 bases. The CDR3 has 17 residues. V lost 6 bases to trimming and J lost 6 bases; unmatched junction nucleotides: 13. Germline V gives CDR1 SEHNR, CDR2 FQNEAQ (reference sequence). The CDR3 sequence: CASRIGLAGGLANEQFF. DNA for the CDR3: TGTGCCAGCAGAATAGGTCTAGCGGGAGGTCTGGCCAATGAGCAGTTCTTC.

The chain couples TRBV24-1 to TRBJ2-1, with a weak D call TRBD2 (6 bases). The V gene lost 0 bases and the J gene lost 3 bases, with 11 bases spanning the gap. Germline V gene data show CDR1 as KGHDR and CDR2 as SFDVKD. The CDR3 totals 16 residues. The CDR3, as DNA: TGTGCCACCAGTGATTTGCGCATCGGGGGCTACAATGAGCAGTTCTTC. Protein sequence: CATSDLRIGGYNEQFF.

The chain has TRBV6-4 and TRBJ1-6; no clear D. The CDR3 is made up of 13 amino acids. CDR1 MRHNA and CDR2 SNTAGT come from the germline V gene. Trimming cost V 2 bases and J 9 bases, with 8 bases left between them. CDR3 DNA sequence: TGTGCCAGCAGTGACGGGAGGACTTCACCCCTCCACTTT. Its protein product is CASSDGRTSPLHF.